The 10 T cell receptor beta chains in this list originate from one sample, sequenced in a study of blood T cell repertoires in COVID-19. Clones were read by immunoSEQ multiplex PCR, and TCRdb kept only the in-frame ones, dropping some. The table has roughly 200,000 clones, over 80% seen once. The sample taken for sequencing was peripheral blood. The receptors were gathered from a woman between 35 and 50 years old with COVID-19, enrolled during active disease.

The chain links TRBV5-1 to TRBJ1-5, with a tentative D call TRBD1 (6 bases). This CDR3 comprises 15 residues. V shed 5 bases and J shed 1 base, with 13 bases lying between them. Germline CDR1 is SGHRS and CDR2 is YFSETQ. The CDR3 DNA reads TGCGCCAGCAGTTTTACAGGGTCGAGCAATCAGCCCCAGCATTTT. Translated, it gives CASSFTGSSNQPQHF.

In DNA form, the CDR3 reads TGTGCCAGCAGTGACAGCGGGAGCACCGGGGAGCTGTTTTTT. Translation gives CASSDSGSTGELFF. V is TRBV6-4 and J is TRBJ2-2; 8 bases align to TRBD2. The junction had 0 bases not matched to a gene; V was cut back by 2 bases and J by 4 bases. There are 14 residues in the CDR3. In germline, CDR1 is MRHNA, CDR2 SNTAGT.

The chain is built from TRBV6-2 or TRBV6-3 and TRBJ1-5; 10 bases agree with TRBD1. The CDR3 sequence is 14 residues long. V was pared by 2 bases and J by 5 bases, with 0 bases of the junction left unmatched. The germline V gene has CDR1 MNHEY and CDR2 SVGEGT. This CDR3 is CASSYGTGDQPQHF. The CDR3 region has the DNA TGTGCCAGCAGTTACGGGACAGGGGATCAGCCCCAGCATTTT.

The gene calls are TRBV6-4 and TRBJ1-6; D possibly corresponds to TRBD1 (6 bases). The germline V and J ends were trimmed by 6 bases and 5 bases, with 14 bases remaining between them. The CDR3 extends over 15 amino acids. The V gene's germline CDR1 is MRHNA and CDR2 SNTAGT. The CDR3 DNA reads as TGTGCCAGCAGCTCCTTGGACAGTAATAATTCACCCCTCCACTTT. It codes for CASSSLDSNNSPLHF.

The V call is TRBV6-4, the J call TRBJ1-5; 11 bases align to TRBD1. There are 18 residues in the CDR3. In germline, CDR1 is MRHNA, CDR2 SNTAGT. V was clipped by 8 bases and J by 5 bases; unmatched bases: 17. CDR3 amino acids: CASGRWGPGQGVHQPQHF. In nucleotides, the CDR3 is TGTGCCAGCGGTCGTTGGGGACCGGGACAGGGGGTCCATCAGCCCCAGCATTTT.

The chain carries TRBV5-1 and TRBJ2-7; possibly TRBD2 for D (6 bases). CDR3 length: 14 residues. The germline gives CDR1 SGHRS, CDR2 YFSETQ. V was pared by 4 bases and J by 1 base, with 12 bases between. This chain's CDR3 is CASSKTGGSYEQYF. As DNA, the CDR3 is TGCGCCAGCAGCAAAACCGGGGGATCCTACGAGCAGTACTTC.

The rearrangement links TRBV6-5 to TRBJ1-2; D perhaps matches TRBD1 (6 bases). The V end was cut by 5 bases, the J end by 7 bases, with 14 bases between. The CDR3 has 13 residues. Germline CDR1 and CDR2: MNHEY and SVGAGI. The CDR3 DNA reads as TGTGCCAGCAGTACCGGGACATTCGCTGGCTACACCTTC. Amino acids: CASSTGTFAGYTF.

The CDR3 coding sequence is TGTGCCAGCTCACCGGAAGGGACAGGGGTGAACACTGAAGCTTTCTTT. This gives the protein CASSPEGTGVNTEAFF. The J gene is TRBJ1-1, the V gene TRBV18; TRBD1 agrees at 10 bases. With 3 bases clipped from V and 0 bases from J, the junction kept 4 bases outside the gene matches. CDR1 KGHSH and CDR2 LQKENI come from the germline V gene. The CDR3 loop spans 16 amino acids.

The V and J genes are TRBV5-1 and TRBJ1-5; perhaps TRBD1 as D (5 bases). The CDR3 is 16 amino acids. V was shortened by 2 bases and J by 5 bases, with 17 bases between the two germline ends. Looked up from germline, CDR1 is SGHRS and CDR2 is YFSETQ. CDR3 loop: CASSFSPGEDYQPQHF. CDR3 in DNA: TGCGCCAGCAGCTTTTCTCCGGGGGAAGACTATCAGCCCCAGCATTTT.

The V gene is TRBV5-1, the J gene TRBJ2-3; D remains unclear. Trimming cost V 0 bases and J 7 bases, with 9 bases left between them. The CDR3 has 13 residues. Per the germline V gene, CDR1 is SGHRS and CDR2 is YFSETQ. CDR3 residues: CASSLESLHTQYF. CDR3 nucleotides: TGCGCCAGCAGCTTGGAAAGCTTGCATACGCAGTATTTT.